This TCR beta chain was identified during a study of blood T cell repertoires in COVID-19 (dated by TCRdb to 2019 to 2021). The study in broad terms: Collaborator samples came from the United States, Italy and Spain and covered acute and convalescent phases of COVID-19. The material from the prospective study consisted of cDNA or gDNA derived from T cells, B-cell-depleted T cells, or PBMCs. The dataset comprised deeply sampled blood TCRbeta repertoires from subjects exposed to, actively infected with, or recovered from COVID-19. The repertoires were released in a freely available public database meant as a resource for research on the immune response to SARS-CoV-2. The samples were drawn from the first 160 participants of the ongoing ImmuneRACE study and from 950 to 1,500 subjects provided by 6 global collaborators. A de-identified subject ID, COVID-19 status, age in years and sex were almost always included in the sample metadata. Where available, HLA class I and class II types were taken from metadata supplied by the sample provider and were not determined by assay-based typing. Findings and caveats that apply to the study as a whole: Clinical and demographic metadata were provided uncurated, with the amount varying by source and participant.

TCRbeta CDR3 regions were amplified from genomic DNA by means of the immunoSEQ Assay, a bias-controlled multiplex PCR. In the source study's methods: Nucleated cell counts per sample were estimated from amplification of reference gene primers within the assay. To quantify the absolute abundance of each unique TCRbeta CDR3 rearrangement, sequence reads were collapsed and filtered. For each sample, productive Simpson clonality was calculated by taking the square root of Simpson's diversity index across productive rearrangements. TCRdb limited this immuneACCESS table to in-frame rearrangements with V and J called. A share of clones is missing; checked studies link under half to unresolved V genes, and the rest is unexplained. V and J calls and clone size are those listed in that table; D and trimming were worked out from the DNA. Present in this sample are approximately 200,000 clones, around 88% of which were seen just once. The ten largest clones capture roughly 1.5% of the sample.

Whole blood was collected in K2EDTA tubes by collaborating institutions according to the institutions' own protocols. Collaborator samples were shipped for TCRbeta analysis as frozen whole blood, isolated PBMCs, or DNA extracted from either sample type. A remark on this clone: Its target antigen remains unknown. No quality values exist for individual bases; no much larger clone is one base distant.

From the cysteine up to the phenylalanine, the CDR3 has a length of 12 residues. The only DNA kept is the CDR3, 36 bases in frame from the first base. V is cut back by 6 bases and J by 4 bases, with 2 bases in the junction unmatched. The germline V gene provides CDR1 MNHEY and CDR2 SVGAGI. The chain joins TRBV6-5 to TRBJ1-2, with TRBD1 identical over 7 junction bases. Material: peripheral blood. The TCR comes from a man aged 18 to 35 with active or convalescent COVID-19. The CDR3: CASRGQSYGYTF. The DNA reads TGTGCCAGCAGGGGACAGAGCTATGGCTACACCTTC.